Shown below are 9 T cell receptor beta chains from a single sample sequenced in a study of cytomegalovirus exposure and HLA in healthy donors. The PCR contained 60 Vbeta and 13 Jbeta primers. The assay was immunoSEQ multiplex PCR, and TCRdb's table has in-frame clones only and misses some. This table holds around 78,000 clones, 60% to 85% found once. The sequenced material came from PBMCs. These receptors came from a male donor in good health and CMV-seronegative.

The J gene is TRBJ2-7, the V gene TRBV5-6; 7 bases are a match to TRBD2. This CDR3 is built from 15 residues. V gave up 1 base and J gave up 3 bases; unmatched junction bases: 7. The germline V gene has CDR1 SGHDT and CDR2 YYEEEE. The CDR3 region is CASSLWAGEVYEQYF. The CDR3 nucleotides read TGTGCCAGCAGCTTGTGGGCGGGAGAGGTCTACGAGCAGTACTTC.

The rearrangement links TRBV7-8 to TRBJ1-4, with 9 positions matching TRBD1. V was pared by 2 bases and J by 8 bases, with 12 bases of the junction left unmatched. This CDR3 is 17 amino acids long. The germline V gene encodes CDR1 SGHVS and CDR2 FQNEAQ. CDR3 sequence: CASSLQDRGSRVEKLFF. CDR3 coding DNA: TGTGCCAGCAGCTTACAGGACAGGGGTAGCCGGGTGGAAAAACTGTTTTTT.

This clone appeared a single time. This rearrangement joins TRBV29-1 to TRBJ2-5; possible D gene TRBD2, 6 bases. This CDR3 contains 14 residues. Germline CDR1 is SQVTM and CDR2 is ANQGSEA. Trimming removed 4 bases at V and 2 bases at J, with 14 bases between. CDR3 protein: CSVGRTGVQETQYF. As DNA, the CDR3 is TGCAGCGTTGGACGAACGGGGGTTCAAGAGACCCAGTACTTC.

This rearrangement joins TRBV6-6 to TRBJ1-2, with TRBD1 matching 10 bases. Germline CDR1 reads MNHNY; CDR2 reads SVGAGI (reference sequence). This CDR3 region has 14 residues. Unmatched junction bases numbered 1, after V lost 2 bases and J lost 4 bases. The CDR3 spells CASSYGTGVYGYTF. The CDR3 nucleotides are TGTGCCAGCAGTTACGGGACAGGGGTCTATGGCTACACCTTC.

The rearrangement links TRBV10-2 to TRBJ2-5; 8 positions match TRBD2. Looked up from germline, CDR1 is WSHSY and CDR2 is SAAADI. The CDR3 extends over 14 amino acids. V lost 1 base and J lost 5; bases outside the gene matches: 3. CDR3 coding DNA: TGCGCCAGCAGTGAGTGGGCTAGCGGGGAGACCCAGTACTTC. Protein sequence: CASSEWASGETQYF.

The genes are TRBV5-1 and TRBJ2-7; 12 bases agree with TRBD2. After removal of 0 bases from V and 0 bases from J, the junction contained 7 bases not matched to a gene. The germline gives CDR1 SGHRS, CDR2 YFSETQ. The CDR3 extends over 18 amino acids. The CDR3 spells CASSLEASGRVTSYEQYF. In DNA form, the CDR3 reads TGCGCCAGCAGCTTGGAGGCTAGCGGGAGGGTTACCTCCTACGAGCAGTACTTC.

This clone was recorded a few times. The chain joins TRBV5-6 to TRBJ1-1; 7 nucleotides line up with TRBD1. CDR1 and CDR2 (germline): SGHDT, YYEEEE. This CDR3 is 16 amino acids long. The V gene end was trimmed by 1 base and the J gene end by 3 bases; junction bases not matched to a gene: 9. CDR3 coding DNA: TGTGCCAGCAGCTTGTACAGGGGCCTGGGGGACACTGAAGCTTTCTTT. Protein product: CASSLYRGLGDTEAFF.

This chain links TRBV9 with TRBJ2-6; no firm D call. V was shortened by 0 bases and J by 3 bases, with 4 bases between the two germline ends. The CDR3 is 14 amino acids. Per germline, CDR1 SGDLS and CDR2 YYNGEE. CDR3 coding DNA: TGTGCCAGCAGCGTAGTCGGTGGGGCCAACGTCCTGACTTTC. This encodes CASSVVGGANVLTF.

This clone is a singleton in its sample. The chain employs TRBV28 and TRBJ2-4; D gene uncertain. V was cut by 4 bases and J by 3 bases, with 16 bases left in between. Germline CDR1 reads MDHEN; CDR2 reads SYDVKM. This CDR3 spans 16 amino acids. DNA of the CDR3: TGTGCCAGCAGTTCCCGGTCGTGGAGTGGCAAAAACATTCAGTACTTC. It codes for CASSSRSWSGKNIQYF.